The clone carrying this T cell receptor (beta chain) has more than one count but fewer than ten. The data derive from a study of blood T cell repertoires in COVID-19. About the research overall: The cDNA or gDNA used as material had been derived from T cells, B-cell-depleted T cells, or PBMCs.

Germline assignment: CDR1 ENHRY and CDR2 SYGVKD. The ends were cut back, 0 bases at V and 9 bases at J, with 14 bases in the middle. The CDR3 is 14 amino acids. In the source study's methods: Amplifying reference gene primers gave estimates of nucleated cell counts. The protocol was immunoSEQ multiplex PCR, while the TCRdb copy is restricted to in-frame clones and leaves out a portion. The V and J calls and clone size are taken from that table; D and trimming were inferred from the DNA. Here the sample spans fewer than 100,000 clones, about four fifths being singletons. Sample: peripheral blood. This clonotype was obtained from a man aged 70 or older with acute or convalescent COVID-19. The gene calls are TRBV10-3 and TRBJ1-1; D is ambiguous. CDR3 protein: CAISESATGGKAFF. DNA for the CDR3: TGTGCCATCAGTGAGTCCGCGACCGGAGGAAAAGCTTTCTTT.